This is a list of T cell receptor beta chains from one sample in a study of shared clonotypes between healthy human individuals. TCRdb's copy holds only in-frame clones and misses some; the assay was immunoSEQ multiplex PCR. The repertoire has hundreds of thousands of clones, about 96% of them found once; the top ten carry about 0.22%. The sequenced sample consisted of naive CD8+ T cells sorted from blood. The receptors here all came from a man aged 30 to 45 in good health. The CDR3 runs from the conserved cysteine through the conserved F or W. The D gene is left open where the match is weak. A row's size may be missing; if present it is once, few, many or a size class.

J	D	V	size	DNA	CDR3
TRBJ2-7	.	TRBV7-8	.	TGTGCCAGCAGATCAGGGACCGATCCCTCCTACGAGCAGTACTTC	CASRSGTDPSYEQYF
TRBJ2-5	TRBD2	TRBV27	.	TGTGCCAGCAGTACCAGCGGGAGCTTGGAGACCCAGTACTTC	CASSTSGSLETQYF
TRBJ2-6	TRBD1	TRBV27	.	TGTGCCAGCAGGGACAGGGGTGGTGGGGCCAACGTCCTGACTTTC	CASRDRGGGANVLTF
TRBJ2-1	.	TRBV7-9	once	TGTGCCAGCAGCTCGGGACCATCCTACAATGAGCAGTTCTTC	CASSSGPSYNEQFF
TRBJ2-3	TRBD1	TRBV5-1	.	TGCGCCAGCAGCTACGGGACAGGGGTTGCAGATACGCAGTATTTT	CASSYGTGVADTQYF
TRBJ1-5	.	TRBV27	.	TGTGCCAGCAGTTCAATTCAGACAGGTCCCCAGCATTTT	CASSSIQTGPQHF
TRBJ2-7	.	TRBV30	.	TGTGCCTGGAGTGATCCGACAGCAGGATTAAACTACGAGCAGTACTTC	CAWSDPTAGLNYEQYF
TRBJ2-5	.	TRBV10-3	.	TGTGCCATCAGTAGGGACAGCCCGGGGGCCCAGTACTTC	CAISRDSPGAQYF
TRBJ2-1	.	TRBV2	.	TGTGCCAGCAGTGAGTCGGGATCCTACAATGAGCAGTTCTTC	CASSESGSYNEQFF
TRBJ2-7	.	TRBV7-9	once	TGTGCCAGCAGCAACACGCAGGCGCCGGACGAGCAGTACTTC	CASSNTQAPDEQYF
TRBJ2-1	TRBD1	TRBV5-4	.	TGTGCCAGCAGCATCCGGGACAGGGACTACAATGAGCAGTTCTTC	CASSIRDRDYNEQFF
TRBJ2-1	TRBD1	TRBV27	.	TGTGCCAGCAACACCGGGACAGGTCTTAATGAGCAGTTCTTC	CASNTGTGLNEQFF
TRBJ2-7	TRBD1	TRBV27	.	TGTGCCAGCAGTACCCCCGGGACAGATGTGGAGGAGCAGTACTTC	CASSTPGTDVEEQYF
TRBJ2-1	TRBD1	TRBV7-2	once	TGTGCCAGCAGCTTGACAGGGAGCTCCTACAATGAGCAGTTCTTC	CASSLTGSSYNEQFF
TRBJ1-5	.	TRBV7-8	.	TGTGCCAGCAGCCTGTTCGGTGCTAGCAATCAGCCCCAGCATTTT	CASSLFGASNQPQHF
TRBJ2-3	TRBD1	TRBV28	.	TGTGCCAGCAGTTCGGACAGGGGGCTTATGACAGATACGCAGTATTTT	CASSSDRGLMTDTQYF
TRBJ1-2	.	TRBV27	.	TGTGCCAGCAGTTCCGGGTATGGCTACACCTTC	CASSSGYGYTF
TRBJ2-7	.	TRBV7-9	.	TGTGCCAGCAGCCCCGTTTTGGGCCCCTACGAGCAGTACTTC	CASSPVLGPYEQYF
TRBJ2-7	TRBD1	TRBV5-1	.	TGCGCCAGCAGCCTGGCGGGGACAGGGATTCACGAGCAGTACTTC	CASSLAGTGIHEQYF
TRBJ2-5	TRBD2	TRBV5-1	.	TGCGCCAGCACACCCAGACTAGCGGGAGTAGAGACCCAGTACTTC	CASTPRLAGVETQYF
TRBJ1-1	.	TRBV5-1	.	TGCGCCAGCAGCTTGTCCCCCGTACAAGTGGACACTGAAGCTTTCTTT	CASSLSPVQVDTEAFF
TRBJ2-3	TRBD2	TRBV11-2	.	TGTGCCAGCAGCTTAGGAGCGGGAGGCGGGGATACGCAGTATTTT	CASSLGAGGGDTQYF
TRBJ2-4	.	TRBV5-6	.	TGTGCCAGCAGCTTGGCCGGTAAACCCAAAAACATTCAGTACTTC	CASSLAGKPKNIQYF
TRBJ2-5	TRBD1	TRBV14	.	TGTGCCAGCAGCCTGACAGGGGGTCTCGAGACCCAGTACTTC	CASSLTGGLETQYF
TRBJ2-1	TRBD2	TRBV7-7	.	TGTGCTAGCAGCTTAGAAGCGGGAGACCATGAGCAGTTCTTC	CASSLEAGDHEQFF
TRBJ2-7	TRBD1	TRBV9	.	TGTGCCAGCAGCTTAGGGGGCACCTACGAGCAGTACTTC	CASSLGGTYEQYF
TRBJ2-5	TRBD1	TRBV5-1	once	TGCGCCAGCAGCCCGACCCACAGGGGGCAAGAGACCCAGTACTTC	CASSPTHRGQETQYF
TRBJ2-3	.	TRBV7-2	.	TGTGCCAGCAGCCCAAGGGTGAGCCTTCACACAGATACGCAGTATTTT	CASSPRVSLHTDTQYF
TRBJ1-2	TRBD1	TRBV29-1	.	TGCAGCGTAAGAGGGGGACAGGGGAGCTACACCTTC	CSVRGGQGSYTF
TRBJ2-7	.	TRBV4-1	.	TGCGCCAGCAGCCACTTCCGGGACTCCTCCTACGAGCAGTACTTC	CASSHFRDSSYEQYF
TRBJ1-5	TRBD1	TRBV5-4	.	TGTGCCAGCAGCTACAGGGGGCGCGGGGGCAATCAGCCCCAGCATTTT	CASSYRGRGGNQPQHF
TRBJ2-3	TRBD2	TRBV7-2	.	TGTGCCAGCAGCCCTGGGACTAGCGCCCGCACAGATACGCAGTATTTT	CASSPGTSARTDTQYF
TRBJ1-1	TRBD1	TRBV29-1	.	TGCAGCGTTTTCGGACAGGGGGATACTGAAGCTTTCTTT	CSVFGQGDTEAFF
TRBJ2-3	.	TRBV29-1	.	TGCAGCGTTCCGGGCCCGGGCCACACAGATACGCAGTATTTT	CSVPGPGHTDTQYF
TRBJ2-1	TRBD2	TRBV29-1	.	TGCAGCGTTGTACCCCCAGCGGGAGGGCCCAATGAGCAGTTCTTC	CSVVPPAGGPNEQFF
TRBJ2-7	.	TRBV7-8	.	TGTGCCAGCAGCTTACGCCCTTCGTACGAGCAGTACTTC	CASSLRPSYEQYF
TRBJ2-7	.	TRBV9	.	TGTGCCAGCAGCGTAGACTCAGCTCCCTACGAGCAGTACTTC	CASSVDSAPYEQYF
TRBJ2-2	.	TRBV5-1	.	TGCGCCAGCAGCTTAGGACAGGGAGGGGCCGGGGAGCTGTTTTTT	CASSLGQGGAGELFF
TRBJ1-2	.	TRBV19	once	TGTGCCAGTAGTATAGATAAAGGACAGTTCTATGGCTACACCTTC	CASSIDKGQFYGYTF